This T cell receptor (beta chain) was observed in a study of control samples from healthy donors and cancer patients. Here immunoSEQ multiplex PCR was the method, and the copy in TCRdb shows in-frame clones only, minus some. The sample records around 120,000 clones, 70% to 90% being singletons. Germline CDR1 and CDR2: LNHNV and YYDKDF (reference sequence). CDR3 length: 15 residues. V lost 5 bases and J lost 0, with 12 bases in between. This sequence was found in a man aged 60 to 75 in good health. The rearrangement joins TRBV15 to TRBJ2-3; the D gene is possibly TRBD1 (6 bases). The sample was blood. The CDR3 sequence is CATSRDTPSTDTQYF. The CDR3 coding sequence is TGTGCCACCAGCCGGGACACCCCTAGCACAGATACGCAGTATTTT. Variable domain in full (rest from reference TRBV15 and TRBJ2-3): DAMVIQNPRYQVTQFGKPVTLSCSQTLNHNVMYWYQQKSSQAPKLLFHYYDKDFNNEADTPDNFQSRRPNTSFCFLDIRSPGLGDTAMYLCATSRDTPSTDTQYFGPGTRLTVL.